What follows are 8 T cell receptor beta chains derived from one specimen sequenced in a study of lymphopenia after photon versus proton radiotherapy. Sequencing used immunoSEQ multiplex PCR; TCRdb keeps in-frame clones, though not all of them. Of roughly 38,000 clones in the sample, 90% to 95% were seen once. Sequenced here: peripheral blood, sampled from a patient treated with photon-based radiotherapy. These receptors were taken from a man in his 60s with cholangiocarcinoma.

DNA for the CDR3: TGCGCCAGCAGCCAAGGAGTGGAACAGGAGAATCAGCCCCAGCATTTT. Its translation is CASSQGVEQENQPQHF. V is TRBV4-1 and J is TRBJ1-5; tentatively, D is TRBD1 (5 bases). CDR1 MGHRA and CDR2 YSYEKL come from the germline V gene. The length of the CDR3 is 16 residues. The V end was cut by 1 base, the J end by 4 bases, with 14 bases between.

This chain joins TRBV7-8 and TRBJ1-1; no definite D call. V dropped 1 base and J dropped 3 bases, with 6 bases sitting between them. CDR1 and CDR2 from the germline V gene are SGHVS and FQNEAQ. The CDR3 is 13 amino acids. CDR3 nucleotide sequence: TGTGCCAGCAGCTTAGGGTCATACACTGAAGCTTTCTTT. Its translation: CASSLGSYTEAFF.

This clone is classed as medium-sized. The chain links TRBV7-3 to TRBJ2-7; possibly TRBD1 for D (6 bases). Germline CDR1 reads SGHTA; CDR2 reads FQGTGA. Trimming pared 2 bases from V and 5 bases from J, leaving 16 bases between. CDR3 length: 15 amino acids. The CDR3 protein is CASSLDPAGTNEQYF. The CDR3 coding sequence is TGTGCCAGCAGCTTAGATCCTGCCGGGACAAACGAGCAGTACTTC. Together with reference TRBV7-3 and TRBJ2-7, the CDR3 gives the full variable domain: GAGVSQTPSNKVTEKGKYVELRCDPISGHTALYWYRQSLGQGPEFLIYFQGTGAADDSGLPNDRFFAVRPEGSVSTLKIQRTERGDSAVYLCASSLDPAGTNEQYFGPGTRLTVT.

This chain uses TRBV4-1 with TRBJ1-4, with D perhaps TRBD1 (5 bases). CDR3 length: 17 amino acids. Trimming pared 0 bases from V and 5 bases from J, leaving 16 bases between. Germline V CDR1 and CDR2: MGHRA, YSYEKL. CDR3 in DNA: TGCGCCAGCAGCCAAGATCGAAGTGGGACGGGAAATGAAAAACTGTTTTTT. Translating gives CASSQDRSGTGNEKLFF.

The rearrangement links TRBV27 to TRBJ2-3; D is unresolved. CDR1 and CDR2 from the germline V gene are MNHEY and SMNVEV (reference sequence). V lost 5 bases, J lost 6 bases, and 15 bases lay in between. The CDR3 contains 14 residues. The CDR3 reads CASSPRSVRDTQYF. The CDR3 DNA follows: TGTGCCAGCAGTCCCCGGTCGGTTAGGGATACGCAGTATTTT.

The chain carries TRBV2 and TRBJ2-1; 10 bases map to TRBD2. The germline gives CDR1 SNHLY, CDR2 FYNNEI. V trimming: 3 bases; J trimming: 10 bases; junction bases outside the gene matches: 9. The CDR3 contains 15 residues. The DNA for the CDR3 is TGTGCCAGCAGTGAGTCTCTAGCGGGGGATCGGGAGCAGTTCTTC. As protein: CASSESLAGDREQFF.

V usage is TRBV7-2 and J usage is TRBJ2-4; tentatively, D is TRBD2 (5 bases). Trimming removed 5 bases from V and 8 bases from J, with 16 bases in between. Germline CDR1 reads SGHTA; CDR2 reads FQGNSA. This CDR3 is built from 14 residues. The CDR3 nucleotides read TGTGCCAGCAGCCAAGCGGCTAGTGGGCACATTCAGTACTTC. It translates to CASSQAASGHIQYF. Full variable domain (missing parts from reference TRBV7-2 and TRBJ2-4): GAGVSQSPSNKVTEKGKDVELRCDPISGHTALYWYRQSLGQGLEFLIYFQGNSAPDKSGLPSDRFSAERTGGSVSTLTIQRTQQEDSAVYLCASSQAASGHIQYFGAGTRLSVL.

The chain uses TRBV5-1 and TRBJ2-7; no clear D gene. Trimming removed 0 bases at V and 2 bases at J, with 6 bases between. Per germline, CDR1 SGHRS and CDR2 YFSETQ. The CDR3 is 13 amino acids. Here the CDR3 reads CASSLGSPYEQYF. The CDR3 nucleotides read TGCGCCAGCAGCTTGGGATCCCCCTACGAGCAGTACTTC.